One sample yielded the 22 T cell receptor beta chains listed below, sequenced in a study of blood T cell repertoires in COVID-19 (dated by TCRdb to about 2020). Libraries were prepared through the immunoSEQ multiplex PCR assay. TCRdb took over this immuneACCESS table, retaining in-frame rearrangements with V and J assigned. Such tables are incomplete; in checked studies, under half of the missing clones stem from an unresolved V gene, and the remainder is unexplained. Present in this sample are about 400,000 clones, roughly 90% of which were seen just once. Jointly, the top ten make up roughly 6.6% of the sample. Sequences were obtained from peripheral blood. The source of these receptors is a woman aged 55-75 years with COVID-19, enrolled during active disease.

This chain joins TRBV7-6 and TRBJ1-2; 8 bases map to TRBD1. The CDR3 is 15 residues long. CDR1 SGHVS and CDR2 FNYEAQ come from the germline V gene. The J segment lost 1 base and the V segment lost 1 base, leaving 2 bases of the junction unmatched. The CDR3 is CASSLDGQGNYGYTF. The CDR3 coding sequence is TGTGCCAGCAGCTTAGACGGACAGGGTAACTATGGCTACACCTTC.

J is TRBJ1-2 and V is TRBV27, with TRBD1 identical over 7 bases. Germline-derived CDR1 and CDR2 are MNHEY and SMNVEV (reference sequence). The CDR3 is 15 amino acids. The J segment lost 0 bases and the V segment lost 3 bases, leaving 4 bases of the junction unmatched. The CDR3 bases are TGTGCCAGCAGTTTCCGACAGGGTTCTAACTATGGCTACACCTTC. Its translation is CASSFRQGSNYGYTF.

The chain couples TRBV6-5 to TRBJ1-2, with 10 nucleotides matching TRBD1. Germline-derived CDR1 and CDR2 are MNHEY and SVGAGI. V trimming: 6 bases; J trimming: 5 bases; junction bases outside the gene matches: 6. The CDR3 extends over 14 amino acids. Written as DNA, the CDR3 is TGTGCCAGCAGGAGGACAGGGGGGGAGTATGGCTACACCTTC. Its translation: CASRRTGGEYGYTF.

This chain joins TRBV27 and TRBJ1-2; the D gene is possibly TRBD1 (5 bases). Deletions cut 6 bases from V and 8 bases from J, with 10 bases between. CDR3 length: 11 amino acids. CDR1 is MNHEY, CDR2 SMNVEV, per germline (reference sequence). Written as DNA, the CDR3 is TGTGCCAGCAGCCAGGGTTGGGGCTACACCTTC. This sequence encodes CASSQGWGYTF.

The table lists this clone with a few counts. The chain links TRBV6-5 to TRBJ1-5, with 8 bases fitting TRBD1. The junction had 7 bases not matched to a gene; V was cut back by 5 bases and J by 4 bases. Germline assignment: CDR1 MNHEY and CDR2 SVGAGI. CDR3 length: 15 amino acids. CDR3 amino acids: CASSLITGGNQPQHF. CDR3 sequence (DNA): TGTGCCAGCAGTCTAATCACAGGGGGAAATCAGCCCCAGCATTTT.

This chain connects TRBV7-9 to TRBJ1-2; 8 nucleotides line up with TRBD1. The V and J ends lost 6 bases and 6 bases, in that order; junction bases with no gene match: 18. Germline V gene sequence: CDR1 SEHNR, CDR2 FQNEAQ (reference sequence). This CDR3 spans 17 amino acids. The CDR3 loop is CASSPTTGQGGADGYTF. The CDR3 DNA is TGTGCCAGCAGTCCGACCACAGGACAGGGAGGAGCGGATGGCTACACCTTC.

This chain uses TRBV7-9 with TRBJ1-4; TRBD1 might be the D (5 bases). Trimming shortened V by 8 bases and J by 13 bases, and 20 bases separated the two germline ends. CDR3 length equals 13 residues. Germline assignment: CDR1 SEHNR and CDR2 FQNEAQ (reference sequence). CDR3 amino acids: CASAAAGMGRLFF. DNA for the CDR3: TGTGCCAGCGCGGCGGCGGGGATGGGGCGACTGTTTTTT.

This chain joins TRBV30 and TRBJ2-3, with 8 bases identical to TRBD2. Trimming at V came to 4 bases and at J to 2 bases, leaving 5 bases not matched to a gene. The germline CDR1 and CDR2 sequences are GTSNPN and SVGIG (reference sequence). This CDR3 is 14 amino acids long. The CDR3 loop reads CAWNAGGLTDTQYF. Here the CDR3 DNA reads TGTGCCTGGAACGCGGGGGGACTCACAGATACGCAGTATTTT.

The V and J genes are TRBV5-1 and TRBJ2-1; TRBD1 agrees at 12 bases. The CDR3 consists of 18 residues. With V trimmed by 4 bases and J by 4 bases, 12 bases remained unmatched. Per the germline V gene, CDR1 is SGHRS and CDR2 is YFSETQ. The CDR3 coding sequence is TGCGCCAGCAGCATCTCCCCCGGGACAGGGGGCTTGTACAATGAGCAGTTCTTC. It translates to CASSISPGTGGLYNEQFF.

The J gene is TRBJ2-1, the V gene TRBV5-1; TRBD1 matches 10 bases. V shed 0 bases, J shed 9 bases, and the junction held 6 bases outside the gene matches. The length of the CDR3 is 15 residues. Germline V CDR1 and CDR2: SGHRS, YFSETQ. The chain's CDR3 is CASSLAGTGVLEQFF. The CDR3 nucleotides read TGCGCCAGCAGCTTGGCCGGGACAGGGGTTCTTGAGCAGTTCTTC.

The J gene is TRBJ2-5, the V gene TRBV2; D unresolved. The CDR3 spans 13 residues. The V and J ends lost 6 bases and 5 bases respectively, with 13 bases between them. Germline V lookup: CDR1 SNHLY, CDR2 FYNNEI. CDR3 coding DNA: TGTGCCAGCAGCGTTGAGATCTGGGAGACCCAGTACTTC. Translation: CASSVEIWETQYF.

This chain links TRBV9 with TRBJ1-2, with 10 bases matching TRBD1. Germline V gene data show CDR1 as SGDLS and CDR2 as YYNGEE. This CDR3 spans 16 amino acids. V trimming: 4 bases; J trimming: 4 bases; junction bases outside the gene matches: 10. DNA for the CDR3: TGTGCCAGCAGCCCAAAGACAGGGGGCTACGTCTATGGCTACACCTTC. The encoded protein is CASSPKTGGYVYGYTF.

V is TRBV30 and J is TRBJ1-3; TRBD1 matches 10 bases. Per the germline V gene, CDR1 is GTSNPN and CDR2 is SVGIG (reference sequence). The V and J ends lost 8 bases and 2 bases, in that order; junction bases with no gene match: 0. This CDR3 comprises 12 residues. This chain's CDR3 is CAGTGAGNTIYF. CDR3 DNA sequence: TGTGCCGGGACAGGGGCTGGAAACACCATATATTTT. The whole variable domain, filled in from reference TRBV30 and TRBJ1-3, reads SQTIHQWPATLVQPVGSPLSLECTVEGTSNPNLYWYRQAAGRGLQLLFYSVGIGQISSEVPQNLSASRPQDRQFILSSKKLLLSDSGFYLCAGTGAGNTIYFGEGSWLTVV.

The chain uses TRBV19 and TRBJ2-7; 10 bases agree with TRBD2. The length of the CDR3 is 13 residues. V shed 6 bases, J shed 3 bases, and the junction held 2 bases outside the gene matches. Per germline, CDR1 LNHDA and CDR2 SQIVND (reference sequence). Here the CDR3 reads CASRERGGYEQYF. Here the CDR3 DNA reads TGTGCCAGTAGAGAGCGGGGGGGCTACGAGCAGTACTTC.

This clone was seen a single time. CDR3 loop: CASSSRDRSYGYTF. For the CDR3, the DNA is TGTGCCAGCAGTAGCCGGGACAGAAGCTATGGCTACACCTTC. The chain recombines TRBV6-5 with TRBJ1-2; 7 nucleotides align to TRBD1. V shed 5 bases, J shed 4 bases, and the junction held 7 bases outside the gene matches. This CDR3 has 14 residues. Germline values: CDR1 MNHEY, CDR2 SVGAGI.

The chain combines TRBV7-2 with TRBJ2-7; TRBD1 aligns across 8 bases. The trim removed 6 bases at V and 1 base at J, leaving 8 bases unmatched. From germline, CDR1 is SGHTA and CDR2 FQGNSA. This CDR3 is 15 amino acids long. Here the CDR3 DNA reads TGTGCCAGCAGTTACGGACAGGGTGGATCCTACGAGCAGTACTTC. It codes for CASSYGQGGSYEQYF.

The gene calls are TRBV4-3 and TRBJ2-5, with 9 bases matching TRBD1. This CDR3 comprises 15 residues. V shed 3 bases, J shed 3 bases, and the junction held 5 bases outside the gene matches. CDR1 LGHNA and CDR2 YSLEER come from the germline V gene. The CDR3, as DNA: TGCGCCAGCAGCCAGTATGGACAGGGGAAAGAGACCCAGTACTTC. This encodes CASSQYGQGKETQYF.

The gene calls are TRBV11-2 and TRBJ1-3; no clear D gene. Germline loops: CDR1 SGHAT, CDR2 FQNNGV. The CDR3 has 12 residues. The germline V and J ends were trimmed by 5 bases and 3 bases, with 5 bases remaining between them. The CDR3 sequence: CASSAGGNTIYF. DNA for the CDR3: TGTGCCAGCAGCGCAGGTGGAAACACCATATATTTT.

The chain combines TRBV4-3 with TRBJ1-3; D is possibly TRBD1 (6 bases). The CDR3 contains 15 residues. From germline, CDR1 is LGHNA and CDR2 YSLEER. With 4 bases removed from V and 3 bases from J, the gap between germline ends came to 13 bases. The CDR3 region is CASSRSVDSGNTIYF. In nucleotides, the CDR3 is TGCGCCAGCAGCCGCTCTGTGGACAGTGGAAACACCATATATTTT.

V is TRBV6-5 and J is TRBJ1-2, with a possible D match to TRBD1 (6 bases). This CDR3 contains 15 residues. CDR1 is MNHEY and CDR2 is SVGAGI in the germline V gene. V gave up 0 bases and J gave up 1 base, with 9 bases separating them. Here the CDR3 reads CASSYSPDSNYGYTF. For the CDR3, the DNA is TGTGCCAGCAGTTACTCGCCGGACAGTAACTATGGCTACACCTTC.

This chain uses TRBV6-6 with TRBJ2-7, with 9 bases matching TRBD2. The CDR3 sequence is 16 residues long. Germline CDR1 is MNHNY and CDR2 is SVGAGI (reference sequence). The V gene end was trimmed by 5 bases and the J gene end by 4 bases; junction bases not matched to a gene: 12. The CDR3 nucleotides are TGTGCCAGCAGTGCGGGGGGGACCGACGGGAGGTACGAGCAGTACTTC. Translating it yields CASSAGGTDGRYEQYF.

This clone has more than one count but fewer than ten. The chain joins TRBV6-2 or TRBV6-3 to TRBJ2-3; 10 bases are a match to TRBD1. Germline V lookup: CDR1 MNHEY, CDR2 SVGEGT. The length of the CDR3 is 17 residues. V trimming: 5 bases; J trimming: 0 bases; junction bases outside the gene matches: 8. CDR3 nucleotides: TGTGCCAGCAGTCCCCGGGACAGGGGCATAAGCACAGATACGCAGTATTTT. It specifies CASSPRDRGISTDTQYF.